The clone carrying this TCR beta chain was recorded once. What it binds is not known. This sample stems from a study of shared clonotypes between healthy human individuals. General study points: Donor scarcity curtailed the genetic and exposure-history diversity represented herein. Clonotypes shared by all four donors outscored non-shared clonotypes in generation probability.

Trimming cost V 4 bases and J 3 bases; bases outside gene matches: 11. The CDR3 has 16 residues. Germline-derived CDR1 and CDR2 are SGHVS and FQNEAQ. This table comes from immunoSEQ multiplex PCR, and its TCRdb copy is limited to in-frame clones, with some not included. The table shows approximately 590,000 clones, with 95% to 96% occurring only once. Terminally differentiated effector memory CD45RA+ cells were left out of the naive CD8 fraction, which was CD45RO-negative and positively selected for CCR7. The V gene is TRBV7-8, the J gene TRBJ2-7; 8 bases fit TRBD2. The material sequenced was naive CD8+ T cells sorted from blood. This clonotype was obtained from a woman aged 25 to 39 in good health. CDR3 sequence: CASSSSLAGRYYEQYF. In DNA, the CDR3 is TGTGCCAGCAGCTCCTCTCTAGCGGGCCGCTACTACGAGCAGTACTTC.